This TCR beta chain originates from a study of early T cells in non-severe SARS-CoV-2 infection. The wider study: Whole-blood bulk RNA, unsorted, was sequenced, and chains were unpaired. Study conclusions and caveats: There was a bias toward anti-spike CD8 responses in VDJdb matching, which missed private and CD4 specificities.

The TCR library protocol attached unique molecular identifiers to the individual cDNA molecules. TCRdb fed the 5' RACE reads into MiXCR, producing one record per CDR3 protein. The data contain some 96,000 distinct CDR3 sequences, 11% of them singletons. This clonotype was recorded many times. Its antigen is still unknown. Germline V CDR1 and CDR2: SGHTA, FQGNSA. V shed 10 bases and J 5 bases; nucleotides not matched to a gene: 1. This CDR3 is 13 amino acids long. The chain couples TRBV7-2 to TRBJ2-1; TRBD2 aligns across 14 bases. This TCR was sampled from an adult who was a healthcare worker with PCR-confirmed SARS-CoV-2 infection or an uninfected control (not recorded which). The sequenced sample was whole blood, obtained at baseline. CDR3 sequence: CAKTSGRDNEQFF. The CDR3 DNA sequence: TGTGCCAAGACTAGCGGGAGGGACAATGAGCAGTTCTTC.